The rows below give T cell receptor beta chains drawn from one sample of a study of cytomegalovirus exposure and HLA in healthy donors. Profiling relied on immunoSEQ multiplex PCR, and the TCRdb table lists in-frame clones only, not all of them. The table includes about 89,000 clones, 60% to 80% detected once. The material sequenced was PBMCs. The origin of the receptors is a young man in good health and CMV-seronegative. Both conserved end residues are part of each CDR3. The D gene is left open where the match is weak. Size tells how often a clone was seen (once, few, many) or the class of an expanded clone, and some rows leave it out.

D	V	size	length	J	DNA	CDR3
.	TRBV7-9	.	12	TRBJ2-1	TGTGCCAGCAGCTTAGACAGGGAAGAGCAGTTCTTC	CASSLDREEQFF
TRBD1	TRBV28	once	15	TRBJ2-7	TGTGCCAGCAGTTTAGGGGGACAGAGCTCCTACGAGCAGTACTTC	CASSLGGQSSYEQYF
TRBD2	TRBV7-7	.	16	TRBJ2-5	TGTGCCAGCAGCTCTACCGGGACTAGCGTAGCGGAGACCCAGTACTTC	CASSSTGTSVAETQYF
TRBD1	TRBV7-9	.	12	TRBJ2-5	TGTGCCGGAACAGGGGTTCGGGAGACCCAGTACTTC	CAGTGVRETQYF
TRBD2	TRBV5-6	.	16	TRBJ2-1	TGTGCCAGCAGCTTGGAAGTACTAGCGGCGTACAATGAGCAGTTCTTC	CASSLEVLAAYNEQFF
.	TRBV9	.	15	TRBJ1-1	TGTGCCAGCAGCGTAGCTACGGGGAAGATCACTGAAGCTTTCTTT	CASSVATGKITEAFF
.	TRBV6-5	.	14	TRBJ2-7	TGTGCCAGCAGCCCCCTTTATGACAGAAACGAGCAGTACTTC	CASSPLYDRNEQYF
TRBD1	TRBV5-1	.	15	TRBJ1-1	TGCGCCAGCAGCCCTCAGGGGGCGGCGAACACTGAAGCTTTCTTT	CASSPQGAANTEAFF
TRBD2	TRBV6-4	.	15	TRBJ2-1	TGTGCCAGCACCAAACTAGCGGGAGTCTTGAATGAGCAGTTCTTC	CASTKLAGVLNEQFF
TRBD1	TRBV2	.	14	TRBJ2-7	TGTGCCAGCAGGGGACAGGGCGGAAACTACGAGCAGTACTTC	CASRGQGGNYEQYF
.	TRBV28	.	13	TRBJ2-3	TGTGCCAGCACAACGGTGGGCACAGATACGCAGTATTTT	CASTTVGTDTQYF
TRBD1	TRBV5-1	.	13	TRBJ1-2	TGCGCCAGCAGCTTGACAGGGGACTATGGCTACACCTTC	CASSLTGDYGYTF
TRBD1	TRBV28	.	15	TRBJ1-2	TGTGCCAGCAGTTCCCCCGGGACAGGGGCCTATGGCTACACCTTC	CASSSPGTGAYGYTF
.	TRBV7-2	.	17	TRBJ1-6	TGTGCCAGCAGCCCTCGCGGATATCAGGGGAGTAACTCACCCCTCCACTTT	CASSPRGYQGSNSPLHF
.	TRBV5-6	.	14	TRBJ2-5	TGTGCCAGCAGCGTGAGGGGGGGATCGGAGACCCAGTACTTC	CASSVRGGSETQYF
.	TRBV5-6	.	16	TRBJ1-2	TGTGCCAGCAGCTACCCACACAGGAGCACCAACTATGGCTACACCTTC	CASSYPHRSTNYGYTF
TRBD2	TRBV6-5	.	15	TRBJ2-1	TGTGCCAGCAGAAAGCGGGAGGACCCCTACAATGAGCAGTTCTTC	CASRKREDPYNEQFF
.	TRBV5-1	.	15	TRBJ1-2	TGCGCCAGCAGCTTGGACGGGCAGGGCTGGTCTGGCTACACCTTC	CASSLDGQGWSGYTF
TRBD2	TRBV7-2	.	14	TRBJ2-1	TGTGCCAGCAGCGCGTTTAGCGGGGGGAATGAGCAGTTCTTC	CASSAFSGGNEQFF
TRBD1	TRBV6-5	.	14	TRBJ2-7	TGTGCCAGCAGACCGACAGGGGATCTCTACGAGCAGTACTTC	CASRPTGDLYEQYF
TRBD1	TRBV29-1	.	13	TRBJ1-1	TGCAGCGTTGACAGGGGGCGGAACACTGAAGCTTTCTTT	CSVDRGRNTEAFF
TRBD2	TRBV5-8	.	16	TRBJ2-4	TGTGCCAGCAGCTTGGGGGGAGGGTCAGCCAAAAACATTCAGTACTTC	CASSLGGGSAKNIQYF
.	TRBV5-1	.	15	TRBJ2-7	TGCGCCAGCAGCTTGGGAGGGTCTCTCTCCTACGAGCAGTACTTC	CASSLGGSLSYEQYF
TRBD2	TRBV6-6	.	16	TRBJ2-1	TGTGCCAGCAGTTACGTGGCGGCGGGGAGGGGTGATGAGCAGTTCTTC	CASSYVAAGRGDEQFF
.	TRBV30	.	15	TRBJ1-3	TGTGCCTGGAGTAAACAGGGTTGGCGAGAAAACACCATATATTTT	CAWSKQGWRENTIYF
TRBD1	TRBV7-6	.	13	TRBJ1-1	TGTGCCAGCAGCGAGGGACAGAGCACTGAAGCTTTCTTT	CASSEGQSTEAFF
TRBD2	TRBV11-2	.	17	TRBJ2-1	TGTGCCAGCAGCTTTACCGGGGGGGGAGGCCTCTACAATGAGCAGTTCTTC	CASSFTGGGGLYNEQFF
.	TRBV6-1	once	15	TRBJ2-6	TGTGCCAGCAGTCTCCACGGAGCCGGGGCCAACGTCCTGACTTTC	CASSLHGAGANVLTF
.	TRBV6-5	.	15	TRBJ1-2	TGTGCCAGCACCCCGCGGTCCGCTAAACGCTATGGCTACACCTTC	CASTPRSAKRYGYTF
TRBD2	TRBV14	.	16	TRBJ2-2	TGTGCCAGCACCGCCATAGCGGGAGCGGGCACCGGGGAGCTGTTTTTT	CASTAIAGAGTGELFF
.	TRBV19	.	15	TRBJ1-2	TGTGCCAGTAGTATATTCTACATAGCGGACTATGGCTACACCTTC	CASSIFYIADYGYTF
TRBD1	TRBV7-9	.	13	TRBJ1-1	TGTGCCAGCAGTGGACAGGGTTCACCTGAAGCTTTCTTT	CASSGQGSPEAFF
TRBD2	TRBV7-2	few	16	TRBJ2-1	TGTGCCAGCAGCTTACTGGGACTAGGACTCTACAATGAGCAGTTCTTC	CASSLLGLGLYNEQFF
.	TRBV5-1	.	15	TRBJ2-3	TGCGCCAGCAGTTTCGGGGGTTTGTTCACAGATACGCAGTATTTT	CASSFGGLFTDTQYF
TRBD1	TRBV5-6	once	14	TRBJ2-5	TGTGCCAGCAGCCCATACGGACAGGGGGCTACCCAGTACTTC	CASSPYGQGATQYF
.	TRBV18	.	13	TRBJ2-7	TGTGCCAGCTCACTCCGGACAGACTACGAGCAGTACTTC	CASSLRTDYEQYF
.	TRBV28	.	14	TRBJ2-7	TGTGCCAGCAGTCGCCAAGGCGGGACCTACGAGCAGTACTTC	CASSRQGGTYEQYF
.	TRBV7-9	once	12	TRBJ2-1	TGTGCCAGCAGCTTCAGGGGCAATGAGCAGTTCTTC	CASSFRGNEQFF
TRBD1	TRBV13	.	16	TRBJ2-3	TGTGCCAGCAGCATCCGTCGACAGGGACACACAGATACGCAGTATTTT	CASSIRRQGHTDTQYF
.	TRBV19	.	12	TRBJ2-1	TGTGCCACTCGGAGGAGCTACAATGAGCAGTTCTTC	CATRRSYNEQFF
TRBD1	TRBV2	.	15	TRBJ1-2	TGTGCCAGCAGTTCCCAGGGGGCTGGATACTATGGCTACACCTTC	CASSSQGAGYYGYTF
TRBD1	TRBV25-1	once	14	TRBJ1-1	TGTGCCAGCAGGGACGACAGGGGATCGCCTGAAGCTTTCTTT	CASRDDRGSPEAFF
TRBD2	TRBV18	once	16	TRBJ2-3	TGTGCCAGCTCACCACTAGCGGGAGTAACCACAGATACGCAGTATTTT	CASSPLAGVTTDTQYF
.	TRBV4-3	.	15	TRBJ2-5	TGCGCCAGCAGCCACCAACGGCAGGTGGAAGAGACCCAGTACTTC	CASSHQRQVEETQYF
.	TRBV11-3	.	13	TRBJ2-7	TGTGCCAGCAGCCGGTATAGCTCCTACGAGCAGTACTTC	CASSRYSSYEQYF
.	TRBV4-3	.	16	TRBJ1-5	TGCGCCAGCAGCCAAGATCAGTCGTCTGGCAATCAGCCCCAGCATTTT	CASSQDQSSGNQPQHF
.	TRBV27	.	12	TRBJ2-7	TGTGCCAGCAGTTTATCCGGTGGGAGTCAGTACTTC	CASSLSGGSQYF
.	TRBV6-5	.	14	TRBJ2-2	TGTGCCAGCAGTTACACAGCGAACACCGGGGAGCTGTTTTTT	CASSYTANTGELFF
TRBD2	TRBV4-2	few	16	TRBJ2-3	TGTGCCAGCAGCCAAGAAAGTAGTCGGGGGGGGGATACGCAGTATTTT	CASSQESSRGGDTQYF
.	TRBV7-9	.	12	TRBJ2-7	TGTGCCAGCAGCAATACAGGAGACGAGCAGTACTTC	CASSNTGDEQYF
TRBD1	TRBV19	few	14	TRBJ1-5	TGTGCCAGTAGTAATAGAGGGGGCGGGCAGCCCCAGCATTTT	CASSNRGGGQPQHF